Listed below are T cell receptor beta chains from one sample, sequenced in a study of T cell responses to AZD1222 COVID-19 vaccine. Some clones are missing from TCRdb's copy, which holds only in-frame ones; the method was immunoSEQ multiplex PCR. The sample consists of approximately 130,000 clones, roughly 93% of them appearing once. Sequences were derived from peripheral blood, sampled on day 0 of AZD1222 vaccination. Every receptor here comes from an adult in good health. Both conserved end residues are part of each CDR3. A D gene is named only where the DNA matches it firmly. Size tells how often a clone was seen (once, few, many) or the class of an expanded clone, and some rows leave it out.

>TRBV27|TRBD2|TRBJ2-7|NA
CASSLQRPGLAKYEQYF
TGTGCCAGCAGTCTGCAACGCCCGGGACTAGCGAAATACGAGCAGTACTTC
>TRBV7-3|NA|TRBJ2-2|NA
CASSKQGNTGELFF
TGTGCCAGCAGCAAACAGGGGAACACCGGGGAGCTGTTTTTT
>TRBV20-1|NA|TRBJ2-1|NA
CSASISGPQFF
TGCAGTGCTAGCATAAGCGGCCCGCAGTTCTTC
>TRBV10-1|TRBD1|TRBJ2-7|few
CASILDRGYSYEQYF
TGCGCCAGCATCTTGGACAGGGGGTATTCCTACGAGCAGTACTTC
>TRBV4-1|NA|TRBJ2-7|NA
CASSTTTGPGDEQYF
TGCGCCAGCAGCACCACGACGGGACCGGGGGACGAGCAGTACTTC
>TRBV27|TRBD1|TRBJ1-5|NA
CASSLHRDRFEPQHF
TGTGCCAGCAGTTTACACCGGGACAGATTCGAGCCCCAGCATTTT
>TRBV9|NA|TRBJ2-3|NA
CASSAADVDTQYF
TGTGCCAGCAGCGCGGCAGACGTGGATACGCAGTATTTT
>TRBV9|NA|TRBJ1-4|once
CASSERGQNEKLFF
TGTGCCAGCAGCGAAAGGGGCCAAAATGAAAAACTGTTTTTT
>TRBV5-4|TRBD2|TRBJ2-5|NA
CASSLAGSGRGETQYF
TGTGCCAGCAGCTTGGCCGGTAGCGGGAGGGGAGAGACCCAGTACTTC
>TRBV11-2|NA|TRBJ2-5|NA
CASSSTSSQETQYF
TGTGCCAGCAGCTCTACTAGCAGCCAAGAGACCCAGTACTTC
>TRBV7-9|TRBD1|TRBJ2-7|NA
CASSFGTGNREQYF
TGTGCCAGCAGCTTCGGGACAGGGAATAGGGAGCAGTACTTC
>TRBV12-3/TRBV12-4|NA|TRBJ1-5|once
CASSLALHQPQHF
TGTGCCAGCAGTTTAGCGCTACATCAGCCCCAGCATTTT
>TRBV7-2|NA|TRBJ1-2|NA
CASSLGAAWGYTF
TGTGCCAGCAGCTTAGGGGCAGCTTGGGGCTACACCTTC
>TRBV5-4|NA|TRBJ1-1|NA
CASSLEGVTEAFF
TGTGCCAGCAGCTTGGAGGGGGTCACTGAAGCTTTCTTT
>TRBV20-1|TRBD2|TRBJ2-1|NA
CSASLLAGGRGEQFF
TGCAGTGCTAGTTTGCTAGCGGGAGGCCGAGGTGAGCAGTTCTTC
>TRBV7-3|TRBD2|TRBJ2-1|NA
CASSLFGTSGTEQFF
TGTGCCAGCAGCTTATTCGGGACTAGCGGGACTGAGCAGTTCTTC
>TRBV10-3|TRBD2|TRBJ2-1|NA
CAISESGLAGGNEQFF
TGTGCCATCAGTGAGTCGGGGCTAGCGGGAGGGAATGAGCAGTTCTTC
>TRBV9|TRBD2|TRBJ2-2|few
CASSVGLAGGRTGELFF
TGTGCCAGCAGCGTAGGATTAGCGGGAGGGCGCACCGGGGAGCTGTTTTTT
>TRBV5-4|TRBD1|TRBJ1-2|NA
CASSEQGVNYGYTF
TGTGCCAGCAGCGAGCAGGGGGTGAACTATGGCTACACCTTC
>TRBV7-2|NA|TRBJ2-7|NA
CASSLGHGDEQYF
TGTGCCAGCAGCTTAGGTCACGGGGACGAGCAGTACTTC
>TRBV27|NA|TRBJ1-5|NA
CASSLGGAQPQHF
TGTGCCAGCAGTTTGGGAGGGGCGCAGCCCCAGCATTTT
>TRBV28|TRBD2|TRBJ2-7|once
CASTSGYEQYF
TGTGCCAGCACTAGCGGGTACGAGCAGTACTTC
>TRBV5-4|NA|TRBJ1-2|once
CASSAMGGNSYGYTF
TGTGCCAGCAGCGCGATGGGAGGCAATTCCTATGGCTACACCTTC
>TRBV7-3|NA|TRBJ2-5|NA
CASSSGRGETQYF
TGTGCCAGCAGCTCCGGGCGGGGAGAGACCCAGTACTTC
>TRBV5-1|TRBD1|TRBJ1-1|NA
CASSLGYRGRAEAFF
TGCGCCAGCAGCTTGGGTTACAGGGGTAGGGCTGAAGCTTTCTTT
>TRBV19|NA|TRBJ1-3|NA
CASSSNHGTSGNTIYF
TGTGCCAGTAGTTCTAATCACGGCACCTCTGGAAACACCATATATTTT
>TRBV6-6|NA|TRBJ2-7|NA
CASSLASEDGYEQYF
TGTGCCAGCAGTCTGGCCTCAGAGGACGGCTACGAGCAGTACTTC
>TRBV5-1|TRBD1|TRBJ2-7|NA
CASSLVGQEYLEQYF
TGCGCCAGCAGCTTGGTCGGACAGGAGTACCTGGAGCAGTACTTC
>TRBV4-2|NA|TRBJ2-2|NA
CASSLGGGELFF
TGTGCCAGCAGCCTAGGGGGCGGGGAGCTGTTTTTT
>TRBV4-2|NA|TRBJ1-2|NA
CASSPDGNYGYTF
TGTGCCAGCAGTCCAGACGGGAACTATGGCTACACCTTC
>TRBV9|NA|TRBJ2-6|NA
CASSGFSGANVLTF
TGTGCCAGCAGCGGATTCTCTGGGGCCAACGTCCTGACTTTC
>TRBV28|NA|TRBJ1-4|NA
CASSLSPIGAANEKLFF
TGTGCCAGCAGTCTATCCCCGATCGGGGCGGCTAATGAAAAACTGTTTTTT
>TRBV2|TRBD1|TRBJ2-7|NA
CASSVSGQGAYEQYF
TGTGCCAGCAGTGTATCGGGACAGGGGGCCTACGAGCAGTACTTC
>TRBV5-8|TRBD1|TRBJ2-7|NA
CASSLDRGSVVSYEQYF
TGTGCCAGCAGCTTGGACAGGGGTAGCGTGGTCTCCTACGAGCAGTACTTC
>TRBV5-1|NA|TRBJ2-2|NA
CASSLRTANTGELFF
TGCGCCAGCAGCCTGCGGACTGCGAACACCGGGGAGCTGTTTTTT
>TRBV7-2|TRBD2|TRBJ2-1|NA
CASHGPGGTYNEQFF
TGTGCCAGCCATGGACCGGGAGGGACCTACAATGAGCAGTTCTTC
>TRBV2|TRBD1|TRBJ1-5|NA
CASSDQGAQPQHF
TGTGCCAGCAGTGATCAGGGGGCTCAGCCCCAGCATTTT
>TRBV6-5|NA|TRBJ1-1|NA
CASSPEALGPEAFF
TGTGCCAGCAGCCCAGAAGCCTTGGGGCCTGAAGCTTTCTTT
>TRBV29-1|NA|TRBJ1-2|NA
CSVELDPLGYGYTF
TGCAGCGTTGAGTTGGACCCCCTGGGTTATGGCTACACCTTC
>TRBV11-2|TRBD1|TRBJ2-1|NA
CASSLIRTGYNEQFF
TGTGCCAGCAGCTTAATACGGACAGGCTACAATGAGCAGTTCTTC